This TCR beta chain is from a study of blood T cell repertoires in COVID-19. Study summary: The cDNA or gDNA used as material had been derived from T cells, B-cell-depleted T cells, or PBMCs.

Recruits, aged about 18 to 89 years, lived in 24 US areas. Germline V gene data show CDR1 as SGHRS and CDR2 as YFSETQ. The ends were cut back, 1 base at V and 2 bases at J, with 10 bases in the middle. CDR3 length: 14 amino acids. How the authors handled the data: How many nucleated cells were present was estimated from reference gene primer amplification. Sequencing used immunoSEQ multiplex PCR; TCRdb keeps in-frame clones, though not all of them. That table is the source of V, J and clone size, and D and trimming were worked out from the DNA. This sample has under 300,000 clones, with about 90% found just once.

The gene calls are TRBV5-1 and TRBJ2-7; TRBD2 is a possible D gene (6 bases). Sample: PBMCs or T cells enriched from blood (not recorded which). This TCR derives from a woman under 30 who had recovered from COVID-19. The CDR3, as DNA: TGCGCCAGCAGCTTGAACGGGGGACCCTACGAGCAGTACTTC. This encodes CASSLNGGPYEQYF.